This T cell receptor beta chain was sequenced in a study of Ad26.COV2.S vaccination and SARS-CoV-2 variants. CDR1 LGHNA and CDR2 YNFKEQ come from the germline V gene. CDR3 length equals 15 residues. Trimming stripped 4 bases from V and 1 base from J, with 14 bases between. Treatment denoted: about 20 received Ad26.COV2.S at low or high dose, single or two shots; several received placebo; per-sample allocation not given. The investigators took samples on day 63 after the first vaccine or placebo injection. TCRdb's table, derived via immunoSEQ multiplex PCR, lists solely in-frame clones and lacks some. This table holds around 250,000 clones, around 87% found once.

The V call is TRBV4-2, the J call TRBJ2-7; D is unclear. The TCR was taken from a person between 18 and 65 years old who received the Ad26.COV2.S COVID-19 vaccine or a placebo. Sequences were derived from peripheral blood, sampled in a trial of Ad26.COV2.S vaccine versus placebo. DNA for the CDR3: TGTGCCAGCAGCCGGAACCAGTATTGGTCCTACGAGCAGTACTTC. It encodes CASSRNQYWSYEQYF.